The clone carrying this TCR beta chain was seen more than once but under ten times. Its specificity is unknown. This specimen belongs to a study of T cells in Graves' hyperthyroidism and ophthalmopathy. As for the study in general: The authors collected peripheral blood at initial diagnosis, before any treatment.

The CDR3 totals 17 residues. Trimming removed 1 base at V and 4 bases at J, with 20 bases between. Germline CDR1 reads MGHRA; CDR2 reads YSYEKL. With duration under 3 months, ophthalmopathy was active: Clinical Activity Score at least 3, NOSPECS at least 4. Notes on the study in general: Most clonotypes expanded in thyroid above 0.001 were likewise present in blood.

TCR beta CDR3 sequences were amplified from RNA transcripts. The HTBI primer set drove a first-round RT-PCR of the TCR CDR3. In TCRdb, the multiplex PCR reads were re-called with MiXCR into one record per CDR3 protein. The sample yields 400,000 or so distinct CDR3 sequences, roughly 15% seen once. The TCR sequence derives from a woman in her 30s with Graves' ophthalmopathy. What was sequenced was blood. This chain links TRBV4-1 with TRBJ2-7, with a weak D call TRBD1 (7 bases). The CDR3 nucleotides are TGCGCCAGCAGCCAAGTATTTTCCCCAGGGGGGAATTACGAGCAGTACTTC. It specifies CASSQVFSPGGNYEQYF.